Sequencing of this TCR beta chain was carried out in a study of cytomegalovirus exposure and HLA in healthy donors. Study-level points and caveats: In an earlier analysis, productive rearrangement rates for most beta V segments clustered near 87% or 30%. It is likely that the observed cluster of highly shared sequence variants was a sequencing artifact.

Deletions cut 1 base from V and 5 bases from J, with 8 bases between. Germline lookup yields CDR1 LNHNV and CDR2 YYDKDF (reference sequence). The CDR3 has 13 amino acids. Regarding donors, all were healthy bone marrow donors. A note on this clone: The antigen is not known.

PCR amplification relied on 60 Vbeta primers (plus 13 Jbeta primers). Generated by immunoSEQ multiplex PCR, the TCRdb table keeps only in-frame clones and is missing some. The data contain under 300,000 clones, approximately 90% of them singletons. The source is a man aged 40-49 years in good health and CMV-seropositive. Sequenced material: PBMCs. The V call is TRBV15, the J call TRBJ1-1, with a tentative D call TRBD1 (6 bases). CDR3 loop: CATSRVQGTEAFF. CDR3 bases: TGTGCCACCAGCAGAGTACAGGGTACTGAAGCTTTCTTT.